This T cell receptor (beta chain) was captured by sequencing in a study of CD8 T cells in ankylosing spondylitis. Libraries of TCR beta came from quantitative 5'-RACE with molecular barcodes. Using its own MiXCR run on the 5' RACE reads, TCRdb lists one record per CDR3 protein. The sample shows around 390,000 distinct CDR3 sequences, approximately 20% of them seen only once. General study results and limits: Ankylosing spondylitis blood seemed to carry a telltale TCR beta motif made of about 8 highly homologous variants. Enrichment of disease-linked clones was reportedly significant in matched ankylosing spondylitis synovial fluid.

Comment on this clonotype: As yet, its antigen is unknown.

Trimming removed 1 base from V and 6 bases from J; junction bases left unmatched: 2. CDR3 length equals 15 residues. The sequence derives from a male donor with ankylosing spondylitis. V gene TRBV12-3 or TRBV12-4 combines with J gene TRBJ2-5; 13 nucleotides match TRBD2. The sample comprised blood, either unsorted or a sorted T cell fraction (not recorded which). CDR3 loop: CASSLGLAGGQTQYF. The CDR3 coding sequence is TGTGCCAGCAGTTTAGGACTAGCGGGAGGTCAGACCCAGTACTTC.